One sample yielded the 11 T cell receptor beta chains listed below, sequenced in a study of blood T cell repertoires in COVID-19. TCRdb keeps only in-frame clones here, not all; method: immunoSEQ multiplex PCR. The data hold roughly 150,000 clones, with approximately 82% observed a single time. The sequencing input was peripheral blood. These receptors were taken from a man between 65 and 85 years old who had recovered from COVID-19.

The V and J genes are TRBV2 and TRBJ2-1; TRBD1 might be the D (6 bases). The germline V gene has CDR1 SNHLY and CDR2 FYNNEI. This CDR3 contains 15 residues. V lost 7 bases to trimming and J lost 4 bases, with 17 bases between them. This chain's CDR3 is CASTKEQGKYNEQFF. The CDR3 DNA is TGTGCCAGCACCAAAGAACAGGGTAAATACAATGAGCAGTTCTTC.

This clone came up once. This chain connects TRBV5-4 to TRBJ2-1; TRBD2 matches 9 bases. Per the germline V gene, CDR1 is SGHNT and CDR2 is YYREEE (reference sequence). V dropped 7 bases and J dropped 4; count of bases not matched to a gene: 9. CDR3 length: 15 amino acids. Here the CDR3 reads CASGNSGSAYNEQFF. The CDR3 DNA follows: TGTGCCAGCGGGAATAGCGGGAGTGCGTACAATGAGCAGTTCTTC.

The genes are TRBV11-2 and TRBJ2-7, with D unresolved. CDR1 SGHAT and CDR2 FQNNGV come from the germline V gene. The CDR3 is made up of 12 amino acids. Trimming left V 3 bases short and J 3 bases short, with 6 bases between. CDR3 residues: CASSFTFYEQYF. The DNA of the CDR3 is TGTGCCAGCAGCTTTACTTTCTACGAGCAGTACTTC.

V and J are TRBV9 and TRBJ2-6; no reliable D call. The CDR3 runs 18 residues. Germline loops: CDR1 SGDLS, CDR2 YYNGEE. V was clipped by 0 bases and J by 3 bases, with 16 bases between them. Here the CDR3 DNA reads TGTGCCAGCAGCGTAGAGACACGCGTCTTTAGTGGGGCCAACGTCCTGACTTTC. The encoded protein is CASSVETRVFSGANVLTF.

J is TRBJ2-5 and V is TRBV5-1; possible D gene TRBD2, 6 bases. CDR1 and CDR2 (germline): SGHRS, YFSETQ. This CDR3 has 16 amino acids. V was clipped by 7 bases and J by 1 base, with 20 bases between them. Here the CDR3 reads CASGGSGLPGQETQYF. CDR3 DNA: TGCGCCAGCGGGGGGTCGGGCCTCCCGGGCCAAGAGACCCAGTACTTC.

The chain joins TRBV27 to TRBJ2-7; 10 positions agree with TRBD2. The CDR3 runs to 15 residues. The germline CDR1 and CDR2 sequences are MNHEY and SMNVEV (reference sequence). With V trimmed by 1 base and J by 4 bases, 4 bases remained unmatched. CDR3: CASSLLLAGMYEQYF. Here the CDR3 DNA reads TGTGCCAGCAGTTTATTACTAGCGGGGATGTACGAGCAGTACTTC.

A single count supports this clone. The rearrangement links TRBV7-6 to TRBJ1-4; the match to TRBD1 covers 7 bases. V lost 5 bases and J lost 8; bases outside the gene matches: 5. This CDR3 has 13 residues. CDR1 is SGHVS and CDR2 is FNYEAQ in the germline V gene. The CDR3 is CASSVIQGEKLFF. The CDR3 nucleotides are TGTGCCAGCAGCGTAATACAGGGGGAAAAACTGTTTTTT.

This chain uses TRBV5-1 with TRBJ1-6; TRBD1 matches at 7 bases. The CDR3 spans 15 residues. Germline-derived CDR1 and CDR2 are SGHRS and YFSETQ. With 4 bases clipped from V and 10 bases from J, the junction kept 11 bases outside the gene matches. CDR3 in amino acids: CASSPRTGLNSPLHF. The CDR3 coding sequence is TGCGCCAGCAGCCCCAGGACAGGCCTGAACTCACCCCTCCACTTT.

This chain connects TRBV6-5 to TRBJ1-5; TRBD1 matches at 8 bases. Germline CDR1 reads MNHEY; CDR2 reads SVGAGI. Trimming at V came to 5 bases and at J to 6 bases, leaving 9 bases not matched to a gene. The CDR3 runs 15 residues. CDR3 in amino acids: CASSITQGAGQPQHF. CDR3 nucleotide sequence: TGTGCCAGCAGTATCACCCAGGGGGCCGGTCAGCCCCAGCATTTT.

The V call is TRBV5-3, the J call TRBJ2-3; no definite D call. TRBV5-3 is labeled an ORF, and its function is uncertain. V lost 3 bases, J lost 7 bases, and 18 bases lay in between. The CDR3 covers 15 residues. CDR3 in amino acids: CARSSRLRLRNTQYF. In DNA form, the CDR3 reads TGTGCCAGAAGCTCTAGACTGCGCCTGCGGAATACGCAGTATTTT.

This chain uses TRBV5-5 with TRBJ2-7; TRBD2 aligns across 13 bases. The J segment lost 6 bases and the V segment lost 4 bases, leaving 10 bases of the junction unmatched. CDR3 length equals 16 residues. The germline V gene has CDR1 SGHKS and CDR2 YYEKEE (reference sequence). The CDR3 nucleotides read TGTGCCAGCAGCCCTAGGACTAGCGGGAGAGTAGTCGAGCAGTACTTC. Its protein product is CASSPRTSGRVVEQYF.